Shown below are 16 T cell receptor beta chains from a single sample sequenced in a study of cytomegalovirus exposure and HLA in healthy donors. The PCR employed 60 Vbeta primers together with 13 Jbeta primers. Here immunoSEQ multiplex PCR was the method, and the copy in TCRdb shows in-frame clones only, minus some. This sample has some 110,000 clones, with 60% to 80% found just once. The specimen sequenced was PBMCs. These receptors were taken from a woman aged 40 to 50 in good health and CMV-seropositive.

The chain links TRBV7-2 to TRBJ2-7; maybe TRBD2 (5 bases). CDR3 length equals 14 residues. The V gene's germline CDR1 is SGHTA and CDR2 FQGNSA. The germline V and J ends were trimmed by 1 base and 5 bases, with 12 bases remaining between them. DNA of the CDR3: TGTGCCAGCAGCTTAGGGCCGAGTAGCGACGAGCAGTACTTC. The encoded protein is CASSLGPSSDEQYF.

Notes on this clone: This sample also contains other DNA sequences that code for the same CDR3. This chain connects TRBV7-2 to TRBJ1-6; TRBD1 agrees at 9 bases. Germline V gene lookup returns CDR1 SGHTA and CDR2 FQGNSA. J lost 7 bases, V lost 4 bases, and 5 bases had no gene match. The CDR3 loop spans 15 amino acids. This CDR3 is CASSSRQGGNSPLHF. For the CDR3, the DNA is TGTGCCAGCAGCTCCAGACAGGGGGGCAATTCACCCCTCCACTTT.

The CDR3 loop is CASSFRTSGRSNNEQFF. The CDR3 DNA reads as TGTGCCAGCAGCTTCCGGACTAGCGGGAGGTCAAACAATGAGCAGTTCTTC. The chain recombines TRBV5-8 with TRBJ2-1, with 14 bases matching TRBD2. The germline V gene encodes CDR1 SGHTS and CDR2 YDEGEE. V dropped 2 bases and J dropped 5; count of bases not matched to a gene: 6. CDR3 size: 17 residues.

V gene TRBV27 combines with J gene TRBJ2-5; 11 bases are a match to TRBD1. There are 15 residues in the CDR3. The V segment lost 6 bases and the J segment 2 bases; nucleotides outside the gene matches: 5. The germline V gene encodes CDR1 MNHEY and CDR2 SMNVEV (reference sequence). CDR3 DNA: TGTGCCAGCAGCAGGGACAGGGGGTCACAAGAGACCCAGTACTTC. It is translated as CASSRDRGSQETQYF.

The chain employs TRBV13 and TRBJ2-5; TRBD2 matches 9 bases. V gave up 4 bases and J gave up 7 bases; unmatched junction bases: 28. The CDR3 spans 21 residues. Germline-derived CDR1 and CDR2 are PRHDT and FYEKMQ (reference sequence). CDR3 in amino acids: CASSSVPGLARIIGGEWTQYF. The CDR3 DNA reads as TGTGCCAGCAGCTCAGTTCCGGGACTAGCTAGGATTATCGGGGGAGAATGGACCCAGTACTTC.

The chain has TRBV7-8 and TRBJ2-7; D might be TRBD2 (6 bases). CDR1 is SGHVS, CDR2 FQNEAQ, per germline. This CDR3 comprises 15 residues. With 5 bases removed from V and 7 bases from J, the gap between germline ends came to 21 bases. Written as DNA, the CDR3 is TGTGCCAGCAGCCCGGCGCGGCTAGCGCCTCGGGAGCAGTACTTC. Protein sequence: CASSPARLAPREQYF.

The chain has TRBV28 and TRBJ1-2, with a possible D match to TRBD1 (5 bases). Between the trimmed V and J ends, which lost 5 bases and 4 bases, there was a span of 11 bases. The CDR3 loop spans 13 amino acids. Germline CDR1 MDHEN, CDR2 SYDVKM. This CDR3 reads CASSDAQVYGYTF. The CDR3 DNA reads TGTGCCAGCAGTGATGCACAGGTCTATGGCTACACCTTC.

This clone was seen just once. V and J are TRBV7-9 and TRBJ2-1; 11 bases agree with TRBD2. The V and J ends lost 3 bases and 1 base, in that order; junction bases with no gene match: 8. Germline lookup yields CDR1 SEHNR and CDR2 FQNEAQ (reference sequence). This CDR3 has 18 amino acids. CDR3 sequence: CASSFTGASGRSYNEQFF. The CDR3 DNA sequence: TGTGCCAGCAGCTTCACCGGGGCTAGCGGGAGGTCCTACAATGAGCAGTTCTTC.

V is TRBV9 and J is TRBJ2-7; 11 bases map to TRBD2. This CDR3 is built from 17 residues. Trimming removed 4 bases from V and 0 bases from J; junction bases left unmatched: 9. From germline, CDR1 is SGDLS and CDR2 YYNGEE. The CDR3 is CASSPRRTSGYSYEQYF. For the CDR3, the DNA is TGTGCCAGCAGCCCCCGACGGACTAGCGGGTACTCCTACGAGCAGTACTTC.

V gene TRBV7-2 combines with J gene TRBJ1-4, with a possible D match to TRBD1 (5 bases). Per the germline V gene, CDR1 is SGHTA and CDR2 is FQGNSA. Trimming shortened V by 3 bases and J by 5 bases, and 7 bases separated the two germline ends. This CDR3 has 13 amino acids. This chain's CDR3 is CASSFGANEKLFF. The CDR3 bases are TGTGCCAGCAGCTTTGGGGCGAATGAAAAACTGTTTTTT. Drawing the rest from reference TRBV7-2 and TRBJ1-4, the complete variable domain is GAGVSQSPSNKVTEKGKDVELRCDPISGHTALYWYRQSLGQGLEFLIYFQGNSAPDKSGLPSDRFSAERTGGSVSTLTIQRTQQEDSAVYLCASSFGANEKLFFGSGTQLSVL.

The rearrangement uses TRBV5-1 and TRBJ2-5, with a tentative D call TRBD2 (6 bases). Germline assignment: CDR1 SGHRS and CDR2 YFSETQ. With 2 bases removed from V and 2 bases from J, the gap between germline ends came to 13 bases. The CDR3 totals 15 residues. For the CDR3, the DNA is TGCGCCAGCAGCTTAGCGCCAGGGACTCAAGAGACCCAGTACTTC. It codes for CASSLAPGTQETQYF.

This chain connects TRBV29-1 to TRBJ2-3; TRBD1 aligns across 8 bases. V shed 3 bases, J shed 2 bases, and the junction held 1 base outside the gene matches. Germline CDR1 reads SQVTM; CDR2 reads ANQGSEA. The CDR3 covers 13 residues. The CDR3 here is CSVDQGATDTQYF. The CDR3 nucleotides read TGCAGCGTTGATCAGGGGGCCACAGATACGCAGTATTTT.

V is TRBV7-9 and J is TRBJ1-2; D may be TRBD1 (6 bases). This CDR3 comprises 15 residues. From germline, CDR1 is SEHNR and CDR2 FQNEAQ (reference sequence). Between the trimmed V and J ends, which lost 1 base and 4 bases, there was a span of 13 bases. This CDR3 reads CASSLGQGFPYGYTF. CDR3 DNA sequence: TGTGCCAGCAGCTTAGGGCAGGGGTTCCCCTATGGCTACACCTTC.

This clone was seen only a few times. This chain connects TRBV4-1 to TRBJ1-2; tentative D call: TRBD1 (5 bases). Germline CDR1 MGHRA, CDR2 YSYEKL. Trimming cost V 4 bases and J 0 bases, with 18 bases left between them. The CDR3 spans 17 residues. The chain's CDR3 is CASSLRQSALTNYGYTF. The CDR3 DNA is TGCGCCAGCAGCCTACGACAGAGTGCCTTAACTAACTATGGCTACACCTTC.

The chain combines TRBV19 with TRBJ1-1; 7 bases are a match to TRBD1. Germline CDR1 reads LNHDA; CDR2 reads SQIVND (reference sequence). The V and J ends lost 3 bases and 6 bases, in that order; junction bases with no gene match: 10. The CDR3 is 15 amino acids. For the CDR3, the DNA is TGTGCCAGTAGTATTCGATTTACAGGGGTTTCTGAAGCTTTCTTT. This translates into CASSIRFTGVSEAFF.

This clone appeared a single time. The V call is TRBV11-2, the J call TRBJ1-1, with D perhaps TRBD1 (5 bases). V was clipped by 1 base and J by 4 bases, with 16 bases between them. The CDR3 covers 16 residues. CDR1 and CDR2 (germline): SGHAT, FQNNGV. CDR3 region: CASSLVPRQGGTEAFF. The CDR3 DNA reads TGTGCCAGCAGCTTAGTTCCTCGGCAGGGAGGCACTGAAGCTTTCTTT. Looking up the rest from reference TRBV11-2 and TRBJ1-1 gives the full variable domain: EAGVAQSPRYKIIEKRQSVAFWCNPISGHATLYWYQQILGQGPKLLIQFQNNGVVDDSQLPKDRFSAERLKGVDSTLKIQPAKLEDSAVYLCASSLVPRQGGTEAFFGQGTRLTVV.